These 28 T cell receptor beta chains were sequenced from one sample in a study of glioma-infiltrating T cells. TCR alpha and beta CDR3 regions were amplified from RNA using iRepertoire nested multiplex PCR. TCRdb re-called the multiplex PCR reads through MiXCR, storing one row per CDR3 protein. The data hold 95,000 to 110,000 distinct CDR3 sequences, with around 28% observed a single time. The sequenced sample consisted of glioma tissue, nonneoplastic brain tissue, or PBMCs (not recorded which). The origin of the receptors is a human donor with low-grade glioma or glioblastoma, undergoing nonglioma brain surgery, or in good health (not recorded which).

This clonotype came up many times. The chain links TRBV6-1 to TRBJ2-2, with 9 bases fitting TRBD2. CDR1 is MNHNS, CDR2 SASEGT, per germline. CDR3 length: 17 residues. The V gene end was trimmed by 5 bases and the J gene end by 0 bases; junction bases not matched to a gene: 7. The chain's CDR3 is CASSTLAGATNTGELFF. CDR3 DNA sequence: TGTGCCAGCAGTACTTTAGCGGGGGCCACGAACACCGGGGAGCTGTTTTTT.

This clonotype was recorded many times. This chain joins TRBV7-2 and TRBJ2-1; D ambiguous. From germline, CDR1 is SGHTA and CDR2 FQGNSA. This CDR3 region has 13 residues. Trimming removed 5 bases from V and 8 bases from J, with 13 bases in between. In DNA, the CDR3 is TGTGCCAGCAGCCCGATTAAGGTTGATGAGCAGTTCTTC. Its protein product is CASSPIKVDEQFF.

This clonotype was detected ten times or more. This chain uses TRBV3-1 with TRBJ2-7; possible D gene TRBD1, 5 bases. Deletions cut 4 bases from V and 2 bases from J, with 12 bases between. Germline loops: CDR1 LGHDT, CDR2 YNNKEL (reference sequence). The CDR3 loop spans 14 amino acids. The CDR3 DNA is TGTGCCAGCAGCCTCAAGTGGGGCCCCTACGAGCAGTACTTC. This sequence encodes CASSLKWGPYEQYF.

Of note for this clonotype: A much larger clone differs by one base, so this may be a read error. The genes are TRBV20-1 and TRBJ1-1, with D perhaps matching TRBD1 (5 bases). CDR3 size: 12 residues. Germline CDR1 DFQATT, CDR2 SNEGSKA (reference sequence). The CDR3 DNA sequence: TGCAGTGCCAGGACACCGAACACTGAAGTTTTCTTT. Protein product: CSARTPNTEVFF.

The table lists this clonotype with many counts. V gene TRBV3-1 combines with J gene TRBJ2-3, with D hard to call. The CDR3 runs 12 residues. Germline V gives CDR1 LGHDT, CDR2 YNNKEL (reference sequence). The V end lost 0 bases, the J end lost 8 bases, and 6 bases lay between the germline ends. The CDR3: CASSQDSATQYF. CDR3 nucleotide sequence: TGTGCCAGCAGCCAAGATTCAGCTACGCAGTATTTT.

The table lists this clonotype with many counts. The genes are TRBV4-3 and TRBJ2-1; D might be TRBD2 (6 bases). CDR1 is LGHNA, CDR2 YSLEER, per germline. The CDR3 loop spans 15 amino acids. The V gene lost 1 base and the J gene lost 4 bases, with 11 bases spanning the gap. This chain's CDR3 is CASSQVGTDYNEQFF. Written as DNA, the CDR3 is TGCGCCAGCAGCCAAGTAGGGACTGATTACAATGAGCAGTTCTTC.

As regards this clonotype: A read error may explain this, as a much larger clone is one base away. Without the conserved terminal phenylalanine or tryptophan, this CDR3 likely stems from a read error. The chain has TRBV6-5 and TRBJ2-7; D is perhaps TRBD1 or TRBD2 (5 bases each). This CDR3 contains 15 residues. Germline V CDR1 and CDR2: MNHEY, SVGAGI. V gave up 0 bases and J gave up 0 bases, with 9 bases separating them. CDR3 nucleotide sequence: TGTGCCAGCAGTTACTCTGGGACGCACTCCTACGAGCAGTACCTC. Residues: CASSYSGTHSYEQYL.

Comment on this clonotype: The junction shows a germline mismatch at one end, possibly a read error. This chain uses TRBV6-1 with TRBJ1-5; no definite D call. This CDR3 comprises 14 residues. Germline V gene data show CDR1 as MNHNS and CDR2 as SASEGT. The CDR3 spells CARYSISLNQPQHF. The CDR3 DNA is TGCGCCAGATACTCGATTAGTCTCAATCAGCCCCAGCATTTT.

On this clonotype: A single base separates this from a much larger clone, so it may be a read error. The V call is TRBV7-2, the J call TRBJ1-5, with 9 bases that match TRBD1. CDR1 and CDR2 from the germline V gene are SGHTA and FQGNSA. The CDR3 is 15 residues long. The V segment lost 5 bases and the J segment 8 bases; nucleotides outside the gene matches: 10. The CDR3 loop reads CASSAEGQGNKPQHF. The CDR3 DNA follows: TGTGCCAGCAGCGCCGAGGGACAGGGTAATAAGCCCCAGCATTTT.

This clonotype was recorded many times. The V call is TRBV4-3, the J call TRBJ1-5, with D hard to call. Germline CDR1 and CDR2: LGHNA and YSLEER. The CDR3 consists of 15 residues. V was shortened by 1 base and J by 0 bases, with 7 bases between the two germline ends. The CDR3 sequence: CASSQVAYSNQPQHF. DNA of the CDR3: TGCGCCAGCAGCCAAGTGGCTTATAGCAATCAGCCCCAGCATTTT.

In its sample, this clonotype was seen a few times. The rearrangement uses TRBV4-1 and TRBJ2-1; tentatively, D is TRBD2 (6 bases). The germline gives CDR1 MGHRA, CDR2 YSYEKL. The CDR3 consists of 20 residues. V was shortened by 0 bases and J by 1 base, with 22 bases between the two germline ends. The CDR3 spells CASSQDEVKGGARSYNEQFF. The DNA of the CDR3 is TGCGCCAGCAGCCAAGATGAGGTTAAGGGCGGGGCTAGGTCCTACAATGAGCAGTTCTTC.

This clonotype has a handful of counts. The chain recombines TRBV3-1 with TRBJ2-5; D is unclear. This CDR3 is built from 14 residues. The V gene lost 4 bases and the J gene lost 1 base, with 10 bases spanning the gap. Germline lookup yields CDR1 LGHDT and CDR2 YNNKEL (reference sequence). The CDR3 loop reads CASSPVVGQETQYF. The CDR3 nucleotides are TGTGCCAGCAGCCCCGTCGTGGGCCAAGAGACCCAGTACTTC.

This clonotype was observed a handful of times. J is TRBJ2-3 and V is TRBV7-2; 7 bases match TRBD2. Trimming took 5 bases from V and 2 from J; bases not matched to a gene: 4. Per germline, CDR1 SGHTA and CDR2 FQGNSA. The CDR3 totals 14 residues. The DNA for the CDR3 is TGTGCCAGCAGCGTCGGGACTACCACAGATACGCAGTATTTT. This sequence encodes CASSVGTTTDTQYF.

The rearrangement uses TRBV12-3 or TRBV12-4 and TRBJ2-7; TRBD1 matches at 8 bases. After removal of 6 bases from V and 6 bases from J, the junction contained 16 bases not matched to a gene. This CDR3 comprises 16 residues. The CDR3 nucleotides are TGTGCCAGCAGCTTCGACAGGGGACAGGACTTCCCCGAGCAGTACTTC. This codes for CASSFDRGQDFPEQYF.

In DNA, the CDR3 is TGCGCCAGCAGCCAGGACAGACACATCTCTGAAGCTTTCTTT. It yields the protein CASSQDRHISEAFF. The chain joins TRBV4-3 to TRBJ1-1; tentatively, D is TRBD1 (6 bases). The CDR3 totals 14 residues. Trimming pared 3 bases from V and 6 bases from J, leaving 14 bases between. Germline V gene data show CDR1 as LGHNA and CDR2 as YSLEER.

This clonotype was observed at least ten times. This chain joins TRBV10-3 and TRBJ1-2, with 9 bases matching TRBD1. V shed 4 bases and J 11 bases; nucleotides not matched to a gene: 5. This CDR3 comprises 12 residues. Germline V gene sequence: CDR1 ENHRY, CDR2 SYGVKD. The CDR3 bases are TGTGCCATCAGTGGGACAGGGGCACGGTACACCTTC. Protein: CAISGTGARYTF.

Many counts were recorded for this clonotype. The gene calls are TRBV6-1 and TRBJ2-2; D is unclear. The CDR3 runs to 11 residues. The germline V and J ends were trimmed by 7 bases and 6 bases, with 6 bases remaining between them. The V gene's germline CDR1 is MNHNS and CDR2 SASEGT. CDR3 sequence (DNA): TGTGCCAGCAAGGAACCCGGGGAGCTGTTTTTT. Its protein product is CASKEPGELFF.

This clonotype was observed once. A much larger clone lies a single base off, so this may be a read error. This sequence joins TRBV20-1 and TRBJ2-3; D possibly uses TRBD1 or TRBD2 (5 bases each). Trimming cost V 6 bases and J 1 base, with 11 bases left between them. CDR1 is DFQATT, CDR2 SNEGSKA, per germline (reference sequence). This CDR3 has 13 amino acids. In nucleotides, the CDR3 is TGCAGTGCCCGGGACCCTGGCACAGATACGCAGTATTTT. Translating gives CSARDPGTDTQYF.

This clonotype has at least ten counts. Here the CDR3 DNA reads TGCAGTGCAAACAGGGGAATCGGAGGCTACACCTTC. Its translation: CSANRGIGGYTF. The rearrangement joins TRBV20-1 to TRBJ1-2, with 7 bases identical to TRBD1. Germline V gene data show CDR1 as DFQATT and CDR2 as SNEGSKA (reference sequence). This CDR3 has 12 amino acids. The trim removed 6 bases at V and 8 bases at J, leaving 9 bases unmatched.

On this clonotype itself: With a much larger clone just one base away, this may be a read error. The chain combines TRBV7-9 with TRBJ2-3; D assignment may be TRBD1 or TRBD2 (6 bases each). The germline V and J ends were trimmed by 5 bases and 3 bases, with 18 bases remaining between them. Germline V CDR1 and CDR2: SEHNR, FQNEAQ (reference sequence). The CDR3 has 16 amino acids. CDR3 DNA sequence: TGTGCCAGCAGCCTGGGGGGCAGGGCTATTACAGATACGCAGTATTTT. Protein: CASSLGGRAITDTQYF.

The chain employs TRBV7-9 and TRBJ2-2; the D gene is possibly TRBD1 (6 bases). The CDR3 runs 14 residues. Per germline, CDR1 SEHNR and CDR2 FQNEAQ (reference sequence). Deletions cut 3 bases from V and 4 bases from J, with 9 bases between. The CDR3 coding sequence is TGTGCCAGCAGCTTTGCAGGGGTCACCGGGGAGCTGTTTTTT. Encoded protein: CASSFAGVTGELFF.

This clonotype was seen only a few times. The DNA of the CDR3 is TGCGCCAGCAGCTTTAATCAGGGGTTCGGAGGCTACACCTTC. It encodes CASSFNQGFGGYTF. The chain combines TRBV5-1 with TRBJ1-2; D possibly corresponds to TRBD1 (6 bases). CDR1 and CDR2 (germline): SGHRS, YFSETQ. The CDR3 is made up of 14 amino acids. V lost 2 bases and J 8 bases, leaving 16 bases between the germline ends.

This clonotype was seen repeatedly, ten times or more. J is TRBJ2-1 and V is TRBV28; 7 nucleotides agree with TRBD1. The CDR3 has 16 residues. Germline-derived CDR1 and CDR2 are MDHEN and SYDVKM. V gave up 1 base and J gave up 6 bases; unmatched junction bases: 9. This chain's CDR3 is CASSLSTPRQGNEQFF. The CDR3 nucleotides read TGTGCCAGCAGTTTATCCACGCCGCGACAGGGCAATGAGCAGTTCTTC.

This clonotype was observed at least ten times. This chain links TRBV27 with TRBJ2-7; the D gene is possibly TRBD2 (5 bases). V was trimmed by 10 bases and J by 7 bases, leaving 20 bases between them. Per germline, CDR1 MNHEY and CDR2 SMNVEV (reference sequence). CDR3 size: 13 residues. CDR3 protein: CATYGLTSYEQYF. In DNA, the CDR3 is TGTGCCACCTACGGACTGACATCGTATGAGCAGTACTTC.

With respect to this clonotype: Being one base from a much bigger clone, this may be a read error. The chain links TRBV20-1 to TRBJ2-1; D not resolved. The germline gives CDR1 DFQATT, CDR2 SNEGSKA (reference sequence). The CDR3 contains 13 residues. The CDR3 bases are TGCAGTGGGAAGGGCGGCGCCTACAATGAGCAGTCCTTC. Translated: CSGKGGAYNEQSF.

The chain combines TRBV19 with TRBJ1-5; D may be TRBD1 (5 bases). The CDR3 covers 14 residues. V lost 7 bases, J lost 2 bases, and 12 bases lay in between. CDR1 is LNHDA and CDR2 is SQIVND in the germline V gene (reference sequence). CDR3 in DNA: TGTGCCAGTACCTTTGGGGCAGGCAATCAGCCCCAGCATTTT. As protein: CASTFGAGNQPQHF.

This clonotype was detected many times. One end of the junction is discordant with germline, which a read error may explain. V and J are TRBV7-7 and TRBJ2-1; 9 bases are shared with TRBD1. CDR1 SSHAT and CDR2 FNYEAQ come from the germline V gene (reference sequence). The CDR3 consists of 15 residues. The CDR3 protein is CASSFGTGNYNEQFF. The CDR3 nucleotides read TGTGCTAGCAGCTTTGGGACAGGGAACTACAATGAGCAGTTCTTC.

Points on this clonotype: A read error may be the cause here, since a much bigger clone is one base away. This chain connects TRBV12-3 or TRBV12-4 to TRBJ2-3, with TRBD2 as a possible D gene (6 bases). The CDR3 is 15 residues long. The CDR3 is CASSLVVGGTGTQYF. As DNA, the CDR3 is TGTGCCAGCAGTTTAGTGGTGGGGGGTACAGGTACGCAGTATTTT.